In its sample, the clone carrying this T cell receptor (beta chain) was seen a few times. Its cognate antigen is unknown. As the sequencing template, cDNA was produced by extracting RNA and reverse transcribing it. This table comes from immunoSEQ multiplex PCR, and its TCRdb copy is limited to in-frame clones, with some not included. This table holds about 91,000 clones, less than 50% found once. Germline loops: CDR1 SEHNR, CDR2 FQNEAQ (reference sequence). The CDR3 runs to 15 residues. V was pared by 5 bases and J by 7 bases, with 15 bases between. This entry comes from a study of CD8+ T cells in alopecia areata. Study conclusions and caveats: Possibly as an HLA-related effect, TCR sharing across patients appeared less clear than in mice.

Researchers gathered lesional scalp punch biopsies and peripheral blood from patients with alopecia areata. The chain links TRBV7-9 to TRBJ1-6; perhaps TRBD1 as D (6 bases). Sequenced input: CD4+ T cells sorted from blood. This sequence was found in a human donor with alopecia areata. CDR3 nucleotide sequence: TGTGCCAGCAGCCCATCTACAGGGTACAATTCACCCCTCCACTTT. Protein product: CASSPSTGYNSPLHF.